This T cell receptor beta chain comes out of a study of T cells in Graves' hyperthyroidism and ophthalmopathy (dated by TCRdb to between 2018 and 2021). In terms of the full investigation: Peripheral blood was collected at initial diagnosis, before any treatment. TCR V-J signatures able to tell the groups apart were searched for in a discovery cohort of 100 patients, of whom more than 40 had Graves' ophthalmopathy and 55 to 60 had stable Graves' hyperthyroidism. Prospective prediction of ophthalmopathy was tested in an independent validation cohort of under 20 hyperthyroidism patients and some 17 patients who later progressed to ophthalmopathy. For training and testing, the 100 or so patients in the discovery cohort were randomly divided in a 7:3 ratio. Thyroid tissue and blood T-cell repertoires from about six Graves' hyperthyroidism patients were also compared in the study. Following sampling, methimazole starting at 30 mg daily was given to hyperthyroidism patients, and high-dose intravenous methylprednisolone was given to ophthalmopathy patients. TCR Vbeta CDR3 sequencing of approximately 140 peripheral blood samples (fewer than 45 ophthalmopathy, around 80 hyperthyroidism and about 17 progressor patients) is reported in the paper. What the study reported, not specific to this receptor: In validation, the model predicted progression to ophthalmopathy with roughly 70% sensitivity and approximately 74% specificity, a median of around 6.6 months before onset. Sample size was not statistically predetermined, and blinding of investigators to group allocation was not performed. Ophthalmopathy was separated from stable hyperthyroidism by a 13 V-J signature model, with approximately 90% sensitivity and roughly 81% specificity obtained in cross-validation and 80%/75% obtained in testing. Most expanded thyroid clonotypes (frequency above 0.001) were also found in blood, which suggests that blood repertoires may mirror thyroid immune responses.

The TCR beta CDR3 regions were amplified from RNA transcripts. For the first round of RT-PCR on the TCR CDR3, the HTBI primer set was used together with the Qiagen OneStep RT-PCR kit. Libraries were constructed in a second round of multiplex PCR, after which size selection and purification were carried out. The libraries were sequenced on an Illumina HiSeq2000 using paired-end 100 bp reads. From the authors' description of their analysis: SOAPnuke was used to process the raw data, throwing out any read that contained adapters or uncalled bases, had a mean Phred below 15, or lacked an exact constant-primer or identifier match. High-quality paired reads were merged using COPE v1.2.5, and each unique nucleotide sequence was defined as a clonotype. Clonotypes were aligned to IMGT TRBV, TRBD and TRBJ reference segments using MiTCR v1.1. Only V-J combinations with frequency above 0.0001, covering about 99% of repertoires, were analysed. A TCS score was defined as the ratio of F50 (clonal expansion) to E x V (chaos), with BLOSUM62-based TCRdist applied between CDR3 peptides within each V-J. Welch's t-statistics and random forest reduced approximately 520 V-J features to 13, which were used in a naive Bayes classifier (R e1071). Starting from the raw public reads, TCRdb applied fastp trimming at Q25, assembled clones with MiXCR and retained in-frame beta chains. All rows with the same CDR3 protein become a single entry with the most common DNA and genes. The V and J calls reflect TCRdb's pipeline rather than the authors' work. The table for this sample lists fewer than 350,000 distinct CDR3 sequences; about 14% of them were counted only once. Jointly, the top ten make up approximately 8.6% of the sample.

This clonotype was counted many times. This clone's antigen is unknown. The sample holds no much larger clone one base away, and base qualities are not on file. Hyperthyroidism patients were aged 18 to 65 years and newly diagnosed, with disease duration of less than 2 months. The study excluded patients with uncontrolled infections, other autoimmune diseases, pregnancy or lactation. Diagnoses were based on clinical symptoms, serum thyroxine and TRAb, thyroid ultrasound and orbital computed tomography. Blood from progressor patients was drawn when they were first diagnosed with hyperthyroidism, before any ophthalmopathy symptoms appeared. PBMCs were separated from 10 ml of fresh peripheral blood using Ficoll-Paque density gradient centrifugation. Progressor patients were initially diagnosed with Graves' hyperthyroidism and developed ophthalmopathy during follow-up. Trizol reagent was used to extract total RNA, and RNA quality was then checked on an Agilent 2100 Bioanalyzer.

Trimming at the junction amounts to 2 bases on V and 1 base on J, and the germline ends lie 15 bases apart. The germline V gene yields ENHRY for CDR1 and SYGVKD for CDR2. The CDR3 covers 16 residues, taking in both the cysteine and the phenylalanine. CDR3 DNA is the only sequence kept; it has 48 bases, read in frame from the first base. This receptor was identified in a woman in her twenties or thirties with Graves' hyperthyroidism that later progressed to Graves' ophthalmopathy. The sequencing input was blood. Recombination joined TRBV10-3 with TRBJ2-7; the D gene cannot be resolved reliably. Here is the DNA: TGTGCCATCAGTGAGACCCGGGCTGACCCTTCCTACGAGCAGTACTTC. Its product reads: CAISETRADPSYEQYF.